This T cell receptor beta chain was documented in a study of blood T cell repertoires in COVID-19. Sequencing used immunoSEQ multiplex PCR; TCRdb keeps in-frame clones, though not all of them. The sample has some 180,000 clones; around 87% are singletons. Germline V CDR1 and CDR2: MDHEN, SYDVKM. The CDR3 length is 15 residues. Between the trimmed V and J ends, which lost 6 bases and 3 bases, there was a span of 17 bases. The receptor was isolated from a man aged 50 to 60 with acute or convalescent COVID-19. This sequence joins TRBV28 and TRBJ1-2, with D perhaps TRBD1 (6 bases). Sequences were obtained from peripheral blood. The CDR3 bases are TGTGCCAGCAGAACTGGGACACCGCTTGACTATGGCTACACCTTC. Protein product: CASRTGTPLDYGYTF.